The 20 T cell receptor beta chains in this list originate from one sample, sequenced in a study of CD8+ T cells in alopecia areata. RNA was extracted and reverse transcribed into cDNA as the sequencing template. Data came from immunoSEQ multiplex PCR; TCRdb stores just in-frame clones and leaves some out. Among 23,000 or so clones listed, under 60% were seen once. Sample: NKG2D-high CD8+ T cells sorted from blood. The receptors shown here come from a human donor with alopecia areata.

In its sample, this clone was seen a few times. The rearrangement joins TRBV7-9 to TRBJ2-1, with TRBD2 matching 8 bases. V was clipped by 4 bases and J by 4 bases; unmatched bases: 9. The germline V gene encodes CDR1 SEHNR and CDR2 FQNEAQ (reference sequence). There are 16 residues in the CDR3. The CDR3 loop is CASSSHSGTIYNEQFF. CDR3 in DNA: TGTGCCAGCAGCTCACATAGCGGGACAATTTACAATGAGCAGTTCTTC.

A few counts support this clone. The V and J genes are TRBV6-6 and TRBJ2-2; the D is unclear. This CDR3 has 14 amino acids. Per the germline V gene, CDR1 is MNHNY and CDR2 is SVGAGI (reference sequence). V lost 0 bases and J 6 bases, leaving 8 bases between the germline ends. This CDR3 reads CASSYSTWAGELFF. Written as DNA, the CDR3 is TGTGCCAGCAGTTACTCGACTTGGGCCGGGGAGCTGTTTTTT.

This rearrangement joins TRBV11-2 to TRBJ2-3; TRBD2 matches 7 bases. The CDR3 contains 14 residues. Trimming cost V 5 bases and J 0 bases; bases outside gene matches: 2. Germline CDR1 SGHAT, CDR2 FQNNGV. The CDR3 sequence is CASSGTTSTDTQYF. The CDR3 DNA follows: TGTGCCAGCAGCGGGACTACTAGCACAGATACGCAGTATTTT.

This chain connects TRBV2 to TRBJ2-5, with 10 bases lining up with TRBD1. Per germline, CDR1 SNHLY and CDR2 FYNNEI. The CDR3 runs 19 residues. Germline trimming cut 6 bases from V and 4 bases from J; bases unmatched to any gene: 20. CDR3 sequence: CASSSPRDRGHSSSETQYF. The CDR3 bases are TGTGCCAGCAGCTCTCCCCGGGACAGGGGCCATTCCTCATCAGAGACCCAGTACTTC.

The chain is built from TRBV7-9 and TRBJ1-2; unclear D gene. The CDR3 is made up of 13 amino acids. Looked up from germline, CDR1 is SEHNR and CDR2 is FQNEAQ (reference sequence). Between the trimmed V and J ends, which lost 1 base and 4 bases, there was a span of 7 bases. CDR3 region: CASSLESSYGYTF. The CDR3 region has the DNA TGTGCCAGCAGCTTAGAGAGTTCCTATGGCTACACCTTC.

The CDR3 is CASSLGLTGTDTQYF. The CDR3 DNA sequence: TGTGCCAGCAGCTTAGGTCTGACTGGCACAGATACGCAGTATTTT. The chain recombines TRBV7-3 with TRBJ2-3; no firm D call. Germline V lookup: CDR1 SGHTA, CDR2 FQGTGA. The CDR3 is made up of 15 amino acids. Trimming cost V 2 bases and J 1 base, with 10 bases left between them.

The CDR3: CASSTGTSFSEQYF. The CDR3 DNA reads as TGTGCCAGTAGTACGGGGACATCCTTTTCCGAGCAGTACTTC. The gene calls are TRBV19 and TRBJ2-7; D may be TRBD1 (6 bases). Germline assignment: CDR1 LNHDA and CDR2 SQIVND (reference sequence). V dropped 4 bases and J dropped 6 bases, with 16 bases sitting between them. The CDR3 sequence is 14 residues long.

The V gene is TRBV5-1, the J gene TRBJ2-1, with TRBD2 identical over 10 bases. This CDR3 comprises 15 residues. Germline CDR1 and CDR2: SGHRS and YFSETQ. V lost 3 bases and J lost 8; bases outside the gene matches: 8. DNA for the CDR3: TGCGCCAGCAGCTCGCTAGCGGGAGTCAGAGATGAGCAGTTCTTC. Protein product: CASSSLAGVRDEQFF.

The V gene is TRBV7-2, the J gene TRBJ1-2; D call uncertain. In germline, CDR1 is SGHTA, CDR2 FQGNSA. V was trimmed by 3 bases and J by 4 bases, leaving 9 bases between them. The CDR3 totals 13 residues. The CDR3 spells CASSLSISYGYTF. CDR3 DNA sequence: TGTGCCAGCAGCTTGTCGATATCCTATGGCTACACCTTC. The full variable domain, in which reference TRBV7-2 and TRBJ1-2 provide the parts outside the CDR3, is GAGVSQSPSNKVTEKGKDVELRCDPISGHTALYWYRQSLGQGLEFLIYFQGNSAPDKSGLPSDRFSAERTGGSVSTLTIQRTQQEDSAVYLCASSLSISYGYTFGSGTRLTVV.

The DNA for the CDR3 is TGTGCCAGCAGTTTTGGCCTAGCGGGAGAAATCTTCTACGAGCAGTACTTC. Translation gives CASSFGLAGEIFYEQYF. This chain links TRBV28 with TRBJ2-7, with 10 bases fitting TRBD2. With V trimmed by 3 bases and J by 3 bases, 11 bases remained unmatched. CDR1 MDHEN and CDR2 SYDVKM come from the germline V gene. The CDR3 consists of 17 residues.

This clone has more than one count but fewer than ten. V is TRBV29-1 and J is TRBJ2-3; the D gene is possibly TRBD2 (5 bases). This CDR3 region has 13 residues. The ends were cut back, 6 bases at V and 9 bases at J, with 19 bases in the middle. Germline V gene data show CDR1 as SQVTM and CDR2 as ANQGSEA. The DNA of the CDR3 is TGCAGCGTGGCCCCGGGGAGTGACGGAACGCAGTATTTT. This encodes CSVAPGSDGTQYF.

The chain has TRBV9 and TRBJ1-4; 7 bases fit TRBD1. This CDR3 is 15 amino acids long. Germline CDR1 reads SGDLS; CDR2 reads YYNGEE. Trimming at V came to 3 bases and at J to 4 bases, leaving 6 bases not matched to a gene. CDR3 amino acids: CASSAETGNNEKLFF. Here the CDR3 DNA reads TGTGCCAGCAGCGCCGAGACAGGGAATAATGAAAAACTGTTTTTT.

This rearrangement joins TRBV28 to TRBJ2-7; a possible D gene is TRBD2 (6 bases). The CDR3 extends over 18 amino acids. The V gene's germline CDR1 is MDHEN and CDR2 SYDVKM. V lost 3 bases, J lost 0 bases, and 21 bases lay in between. CDR3 sequence reads: CASSFGWAPGLVSYEQYF. The CDR3 nucleotides read TGTGCCAGCAGTTTTGGTTGGGCTCCGGGACTCGTCTCCTACGAGCAGTACTTC.

This rearrangement joins TRBV5-5 to TRBJ2-3; 8 bases map to TRBD1. Germline CDR1 and CDR2: SGHKS and YYEKEE (reference sequence). After removal of 6 bases from V and 9 bases from J, the junction contained 18 bases not matched to a gene. The CDR3 covers 16 residues. The CDR3 DNA reads as TGTGCCAGCACCCTCAGGGGGCGGGGTACGACATGGACGCAGTATTTT. It specifies CASTLRGRGTTWTQYF. The full variable domain, rest sourced from reference TRBV5-5 and TRBJ2-3, is DAGVTQSPTHLIKTRGQQVTLRCSPISGHKSVSWYQQVLGQGPQFIFQYYEKEERGRGNFPDRFSARQFPNYSSELNVNALLLGDSALYLCASTLRGRGTTWTQYFGPGTRLTVL.

V and J are TRBV7-4 and TRBJ1-2; 9 bases map to TRBD1. The CDR3 sequence is 14 residues long. The V and J ends lost 8 bases and 4 bases, in that order; junction bases with no gene match: 8. In germline, CDR1 is SGHVT, CDR2 SQSDAQ. This CDR3 is CASRRQGDGYGYTF. The CDR3, as DNA: TGTGCCAGCCGCCGACAGGGGGACGGCTATGGCTACACCTTC.

The table lists this clone with a few counts. The chain joins TRBV27 to TRBJ2-2; no clear D gene. The CDR3 has 15 residues. CDR1 is MNHEY and CDR2 is SMNVEV in the germline V gene (reference sequence). The V gene lost 6 bases and the J gene lost 1 base, with 12 bases spanning the gap. Written as DNA, the CDR3 is TGTGCCAGCAGCCCCAGAAGGCTGAACACCGGGGAGCTGTTTTTT. Protein: CASSPRRLNTGELFF.

This chain uses TRBV30 with TRBJ2-7, with TRBD2 matching over 12 bases. The V gene's germline CDR1 is GTSNPN and CDR2 SVGIG (reference sequence). CDR3 length equals 11 residues. The V gene end was trimmed by 6 bases and the J gene end by 7 bases; junction bases not matched to a gene: 1. The DNA of the CDR3 is TGTGCCTGCCTAGCGGGAGGGGAGCAGTACTTC. Translated, it gives CACLAGGEQYF.

The CDR3 loop reads CASSSDRDYYEQYF. Written as DNA, the CDR3 is TGTGCCAGCAGTTCCGACAGGGACTACTACGAGCAGTACTTC. The chain couples TRBV28 to TRBJ2-7; either TRBD1 or TRBD2 may supply D (7 bases each). The V and J ends lost 4 bases and 3 bases respectively, with 13 bases between them. Germline V gene sequence: CDR1 MDHEN, CDR2 SYDVKM. The CDR3 loop spans 14 amino acids.

J is TRBJ2-2 and V is TRBV5-1; D remains unclear. Trimming took off 6 bases at V and 0 bases at J, with 9 bases between the two ends. CDR1 is SGHRS, CDR2 YFSETQ, per germline. The CDR3 totals 14 residues. CDR3 sequence: CASIGNANTGELFF. CDR3 in DNA: TGCGCCAGCATAGGTAACGCGAACACCGGGGAGCTGTTTTTT.

This sequence joins TRBV1 and TRBJ2-1; the table's D call, TRBD2, was not checked against the DNA. TRBV1 is recorded as a pseudogene. The length of the CDR3 is 14 residues. The CDR3 DNA follows: TGCACCAGCATGCCTAGCGGGAGAGGGAATGAGCAGTTCTTC. Its translation: CTSMPSGRGNEQFF.